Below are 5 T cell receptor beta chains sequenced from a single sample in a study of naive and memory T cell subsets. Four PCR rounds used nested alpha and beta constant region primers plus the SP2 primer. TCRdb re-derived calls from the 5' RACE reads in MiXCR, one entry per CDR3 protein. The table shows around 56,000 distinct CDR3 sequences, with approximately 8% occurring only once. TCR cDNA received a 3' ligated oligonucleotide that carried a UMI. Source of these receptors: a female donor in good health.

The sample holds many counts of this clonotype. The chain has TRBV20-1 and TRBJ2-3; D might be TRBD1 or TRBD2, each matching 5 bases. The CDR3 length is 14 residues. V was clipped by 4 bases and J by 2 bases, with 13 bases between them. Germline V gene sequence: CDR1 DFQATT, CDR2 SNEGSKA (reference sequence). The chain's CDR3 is CSAIEGPITDTQYF. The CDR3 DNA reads TGCAGTGCTATCGAGGGACCCATCACAGATACGCAGTATTTT.

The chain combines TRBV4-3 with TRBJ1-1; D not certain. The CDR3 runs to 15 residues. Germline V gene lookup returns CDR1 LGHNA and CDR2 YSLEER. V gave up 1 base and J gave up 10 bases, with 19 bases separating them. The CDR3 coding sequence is TGCGCCAGCAGCCAAGCACAGTCATTAGAACACGGAGCTTTCTTT. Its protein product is CASSQAQSLEHGAFF.

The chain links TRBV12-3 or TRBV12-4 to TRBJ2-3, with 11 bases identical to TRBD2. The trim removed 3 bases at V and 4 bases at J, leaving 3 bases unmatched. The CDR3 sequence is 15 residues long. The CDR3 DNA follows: TGTGCCAGCAGTTTTAGCGGGGGGGCCCCAGATACGCAGTATTTT. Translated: CASSFSGGAPDTQYF.

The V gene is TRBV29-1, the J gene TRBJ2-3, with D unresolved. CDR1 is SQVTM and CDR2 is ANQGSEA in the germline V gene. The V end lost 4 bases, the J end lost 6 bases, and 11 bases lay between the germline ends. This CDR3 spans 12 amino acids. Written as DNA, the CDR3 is TGCAGCGTTGGGCAGACCCTCGATACGCAGTATTTT. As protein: CSVGQTLDTQYF.

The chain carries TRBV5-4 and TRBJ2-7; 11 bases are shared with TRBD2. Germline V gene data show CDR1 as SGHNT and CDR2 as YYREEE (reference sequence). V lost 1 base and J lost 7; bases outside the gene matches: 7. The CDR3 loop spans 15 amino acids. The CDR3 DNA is TGTGCCAGCAGCTTGATAGCGGGGGGGACGGGAGAGCAGTACTTC. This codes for CASSLIAGGTGEQYF. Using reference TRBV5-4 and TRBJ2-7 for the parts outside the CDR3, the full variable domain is ETGVTQSPTHLIKTRGQQVTLRCSSQSGHNTVSWYQQALGQGPQFIFQYYREEENGRGNFPPRFSGLQFPNYSSELNVNALELDDSALYLCASSLIAGGTGEQYFGPGTRLTVT.